This T cell receptor (beta chain) was captured by sequencing in a study of OX40 agonist ivuxolimab in advanced cancers. Study-wide context: At 0.01 to 10 mg/kg, ivuxolimab was administered intravenously to patients every 2 weeks. The eligibility criteria allowed prior anti-PD-1, anti-PD-L1 or anti-CTLA-4 therapy, and about 40% had some. Three patients, one with hepatocellular carcinoma and two with cutaneous melanoma, achieved partial responses.

Assay used: immunoSEQ multiplex PCR; TCRdb lists only in-frame clones, some missing. The sample holds roughly 84,000 clones, 65% to 85% seen once. Source: CD4+ or CD8+ T cells sorted from blood, taken in a trial of the OX40 agonist ivuxolimab. The origin of this receptor is an adult with an advanced solid tumor such as melanoma, head and neck, liver or kidney cancer.

The CDR3 spells CSVRLVGTGELFF. CDR3 sequence (DNA): TGCAGCGTACGACTAGTCGGCACCGGGGAGCTGTTTTTT. This sequence joins TRBV29-1 and TRBJ2-2; maybe TRBD2 (6 bases). V lost 6 bases and J lost 4, with 12 bases in between. The CDR3 consists of 13 residues. The germline gives CDR1 SQVTM, CDR2 ANQGSEA.